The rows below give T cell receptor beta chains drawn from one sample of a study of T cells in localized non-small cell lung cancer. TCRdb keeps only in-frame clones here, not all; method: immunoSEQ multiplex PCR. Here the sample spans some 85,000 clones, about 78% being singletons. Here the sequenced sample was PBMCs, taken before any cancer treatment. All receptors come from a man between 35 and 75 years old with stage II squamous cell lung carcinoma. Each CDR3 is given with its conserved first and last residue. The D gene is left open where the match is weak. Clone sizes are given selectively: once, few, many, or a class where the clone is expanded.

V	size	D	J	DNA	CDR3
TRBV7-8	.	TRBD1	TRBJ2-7	TGTGCCAGCAGCGCTGGGACAGGGGGCGCATCGGGGCAGTACTTC	CASSAGTGGASGQYF
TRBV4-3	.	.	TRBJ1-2	TGCGCCAGCAGCCCTACCGAGGCGGTCCCCTATGGCTACACCTTC	CASSPTEAVPYGYTF
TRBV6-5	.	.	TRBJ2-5	TGTGCCAGCAGTGCGACTAGACGAGAGACCCAGTACTTC	CASSATRRETQYF
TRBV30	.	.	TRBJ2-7	TGTGCCTGGAGTGTAGAGGCCCGCTACGAGCAGTACTTC	CAWSVEARYEQYF
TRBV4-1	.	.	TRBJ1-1	TGCGCCAGCAGCCAAGTAGGAAACACTGAAGCTTTCTTT	CASSQVGNTEAFF
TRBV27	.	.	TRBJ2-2	TGTGCCAGCACTTTAAGAGCGGGCACGAACACCGGGGAGCTGTTTTTT	CASTLRAGTNTGELFF
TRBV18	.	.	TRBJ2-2	TGTGCCAGCTCACTACTCGACGGCACCGGGGAGCTGTTTTTT	CASSLLDGTGELFF
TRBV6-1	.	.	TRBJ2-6	TGTGCCAGCAGTGACCGGATTTCTGGGGCCAACGTCCTGACTTTC	CASSDRISGANVLTF
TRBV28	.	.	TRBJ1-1	TGTGCCAGCAGACCGACGGGAAATTTGAACACTGAAGCTTTCTTT	CASRPTGNLNTEAFF
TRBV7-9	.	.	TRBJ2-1	TGTGCCAGCAGCTCCGACAGGTCGGGCAATGAGCAGTTCTTC	CASSSDRSGNEQFF
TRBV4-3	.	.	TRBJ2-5	TGCGCCAGCAGCCCAGCTACGGGGGGAACAGGGGACCAAGAGACCCAGTACTTC	CASSPATGGTGDQETQYF
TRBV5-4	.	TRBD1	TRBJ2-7	TGTGCCAGCAGCTACCTGGGACAGGGGGCTCACGAGCAGTACTTC	CASSYLGQGAHEQYF
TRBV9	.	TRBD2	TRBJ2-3	TGTGCCAGCAGCGTAGCGGGAGGGCCCGTCGATACGCAGTATTTT	CASSVAGGPVDTQYF
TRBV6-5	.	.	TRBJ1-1	TGTGCCAGCAGTTACTCGGGTCATATGAACACTGAAGCTTTCTTT	CASSYSGHMNTEAFF
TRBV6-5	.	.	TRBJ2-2	TGTGCCAGCAGTTATTCGGAAGGGGCGAACACCGGGGAGCTGTTTTTT	CASSYSEGANTGELFF
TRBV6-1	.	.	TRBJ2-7	TGTGCCAGCAGTGAAATCGGGTTCCCCTACGAGCAGTACTTC	CASSEIGFPYEQYF
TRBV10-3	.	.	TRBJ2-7	TGTGCCATCAGCGACGGACCGGGCTTACCCTACGAGCAGTACTTC	CAISDGPGLPYEQYF
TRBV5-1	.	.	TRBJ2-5	TGCGCCAGCAGCTTGAGTTCCGGCTCCCAGGAGACCCAGTACTTC	CASSLSSGSQETQYF
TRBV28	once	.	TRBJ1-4	TGTGCCAGCAGTTTAGCGGGGGGAGCTAATGAAAAACTGTTTTTT	CASSLAGGANEKLFF